A single T cell receptor beta chain is shown here with its context. The source of the sample is a study of cytomegalovirus exposure and HLA in healthy donors. It was with 60 Vbeta and 13 Jbeta primers that the PCR ran. Sequencing used immunoSEQ multiplex PCR; TCRdb keeps in-frame clones, though not all of them. The sample carries 100,000 to 150,000 clones, roughly 73% recorded once. Donors consisted of healthy bone marrow donors. The receptor comes from a man aged 60-69 years in good health and CMV-seropositive. The sample taken for sequencing was PBMCs.

CDR3 in amino acids: CASSGPGTSEFTGELFF. In DNA, the CDR3 is TGTGCCAGCAGCGGCCCGGGGACTAGCGAGTTCACCGGGGAGCTGTTTTTT. This chain connects TRBV9 to TRBJ2-2, with 10 bases that match TRBD2. The J segment lost 4 bases and the V segment lost 3 bases, leaving 9 bases of the junction unmatched. There are 17 residues in the CDR3. CDR1 and CDR2 (germline): SGDLS, YYNGEE. Looking up the rest from reference TRBV9 and TRBJ2-2 gives the full variable domain: DSGVTQTPKHLITATGQRVTLRCSPRSGDLSVYWYQQSLDQGLQFLIQYYNGEERAKGNILERFSAQQFPDLHSELNLSSLELGDSALYFCASSGPGTSEFTGELFFGEGSRLTVL.